The 30 T cell receptor beta chains below all came from one sample that was sequenced in a study of T cells after yellow fever vaccination. MiXCR was run by TCRdb on the 5' RACE reads, yielding one entry per CDR3 protein. The table lists about 320,000 distinct CDR3 sequences, roughly an eighth of them singletons. This specimen consisted of CD4+ T cells sorted from PBMCs, obtained 15 days after the yellow fever booster vaccination. The receptors originated from a man aged 18 to 30 who received the YFV17D yellow fever vaccine.

This clonotype has a handful of counts. V usage is TRBV7-9 and J usage is TRBJ1-1; D is unclear. Trimming shortened V by 2 bases and J by 1 base, and 8 bases separated the two germline ends. The CDR3 loop spans 14 amino acids. Germline-derived CDR1 and CDR2 are SEHNR and FQNEAQ (reference sequence). The CDR3 spells CASSLWRANTEAFF. The DNA of the CDR3 is TGTGCCAGCAGCTTATGGAGGGCGAACACTGAAGCTTTCTTT.

The chain recombines TRBV6-5 with TRBJ1-2; D may be TRBD1 (6 bases). V lost 5 bases and J lost 13, with 20 bases in between. There are 13 residues in the CDR3. CDR1 MNHEY and CDR2 SVGAGI come from the germline V gene. CDR3 nucleotides: TGTGCCAGCAGTCAACCGCCGGGAGGGGGATGCACCTTC. Protein product: CASSQPPGGGCTF.

In this sample, this clonotype turned up a few times. The chain uses TRBV4-3 and TRBJ2-1; D gene ambiguous. CDR3 size: 18 residues. V was cut by 1 base and J by 9 bases, with 25 bases left in between. CDR1 is LGHNA and CDR2 is YSLEER in the germline V gene. CDR3 nucleotide sequence: TGCGCCAGCAGCCAAGCTTTGGGGTTGTGGGGTCAGGCAAGTGAGCAGTTCTTC. The encoded protein is CASSQALGLWGQASEQFF.

This rearrangement joins TRBV24-1 to TRBJ1-5; 8 nucleotides line up with TRBD1. The CDR3 is made up of 15 amino acids. The ends lost 6 bases at V and 5 bases at J; junction bases unmatched: 8. In germline, CDR1 is KGHDR, CDR2 SFDVKD. The CDR3, as DNA: TGTGCCACCAGTCAATCCGGGACAGGCTATCAGCCCCAGCATTTT. Translating it yields CATSQSGTGYQPQHF.

This clonotype was seen a few times. The V and J genes are TRBV5-1 and TRBJ2-7; D uncertain. The V gene lost 2 bases and the J gene lost 1 base, with 13 bases spanning the gap. The CDR3 spans 15 residues. CDR1 and CDR2 from the germline V gene are SGHRS and YFSETQ. Written as DNA, the CDR3 is TGCGCCAGCAGCTTAGGACCGGGTTTTTCCTACGAGCAGTACTTC. The encoded protein is CASSLGPGFSYEQYF. Filled out from reference TRBV5-1 and TRBJ2-7, the complete variable domain reads KAGVTQTPRYLIKTRGQQVTLSCSPISGHRSVSWYQQTPGQGLQFLFEYFSETQRNKGNFPGRFSGRQFSNSRSEMNVSTLELGDSALYLCASSLGPGFSYEQYFGPGTRLTVT.

This chain links TRBV3-1 with TRBJ1-1, with a weak D call TRBD1 (5 bases). Trimming shortened V by 4 bases and J by 6 bases, and 15 bases separated the two germline ends. Germline V gene sequence: CDR1 LGHDT, CDR2 YNNKEL (reference sequence). This CDR3 has 14 residues. The DNA of the CDR3 is TGTGCCAGCAGCCTAGGCCTTGGGGCTTCTGAAGCTTTCTTT. Its protein product is CASSLGLGASEAFF.

This clonotype was counted between two and nine times. The CDR3 nucleotides read TGTGCCAGCAGCTTAGCAGCGGCTCAGTTCTTC. Amino acid sequence: CASSLAAAQFF. This sequence joins TRBV7-2 and TRBJ2-1; maybe TRBD2 (5 bases). Germline V gives CDR1 SGHTA, CDR2 FQGNSA. This CDR3 spans 11 amino acids. The V end lost 0 bases, the J end lost 13 bases, and 7 bases lay between the germline ends.

The table lists this clonotype with a few counts. The chain combines TRBV7-2 with TRBJ2-1; D is uncertain. Between the trimmed V and J ends, which lost 4 bases and 6 bases, there was a span of 13 bases. Per germline, CDR1 SGHTA and CDR2 FQGNSA. This CDR3 is 14 amino acids long. The CDR3 DNA sequence: TGTGCCAGCAGCTCGACCGGGCCCACCAATGAGCAGTTCTTC. Protein sequence: CASSSTGPTNEQFF.

This clonotype came up a few times. The chain couples TRBV15 to TRBJ2-7; 9 bases are a match to TRBD1. Trimming removed 3 bases from V and 3 bases from J; junction bases left unmatched: 3. This CDR3 has 14 residues. The germline V gene has CDR1 LNHNV and CDR2 YYDKDF (reference sequence). CDR3 DNA: TGTGCCACCAGCAGGGACAGGGGTAGCTACGAGCAGTACTTC. Its translation: CATSRDRGSYEQYF.

This clonotype was observed a handful of times. The chain carries TRBV25-1 and TRBJ1-3; the D is unclear. CDR1 is MGHDK, CDR2 SYGVNS, per germline. CDR3 length: 12 residues. V was clipped by 5 bases and J by 4 bases, with 6 bases between them. Written as DNA, the CDR3 is TGTGCCAGCAGTTCCAGAGGAAACACCATATATTTT. Protein: CASSSRGNTIYF.

This clonotype was counted between two and nine times. This chain uses TRBV5-6 with TRBJ1-5, with 9 bases identical to TRBD1. Germline V gene sequence: CDR1 SGHDT, CDR2 YYEEEE. Unmatched junction bases numbered 6, after V lost 4 bases and J lost 7 bases. The CDR3 has 14 amino acids. CDR3 DNA sequence: TGTGCCAGCAGCCTACAGGGGGCCGTGCAGCCCCAGCATTTT. Translation: CASSLQGAVQPQHF.

This clonotype was observed many times. V and J are TRBV5-1 and TRBJ1-2; possible D gene TRBD1, 5 bases. This CDR3 contains 14 residues. The germline V gene has CDR1 SGHRS and CDR2 YFSETQ. V lost 2 bases, J lost 4 bases, and 12 bases lay in between. For the CDR3, the DNA is TGCGCCAGCAGCTTTGGGGGGAGTGGCTATGGCTACACCTTC. Amino acids: CASSFGGSGYGYTF.

V gene TRBV24-1 combines with J gene TRBJ1-2, with D maybe TRBD1 (5 bases). CDR1 KGHDR and CDR2 SFDVKD come from the germline V gene. This CDR3 has 16 residues. Trimming took off 1 base at V and 4 bases at J, with 15 bases between the two ends. The CDR3 DNA reads TGTGCCACCAGTGATTTAGGCCGGGACGGGACCTATGGCTACACCTTC. Its translation: CATSDLGRDGTYGYTF.

This clonotype was recorded many times. This rearrangement joins TRBV7-2 to TRBJ1-1; a weak D match, TRBD1 (5 bases). Deletions cut 5 bases from V and 3 bases from J, with 16 bases between. CDR1 is SGHTA, CDR2 FQGNSA, per germline. This CDR3 has 15 amino acids. The CDR3 loop is CASSAGAGTYTEAFF. CDR3 nucleotides: TGTGCCAGCAGCGCAGGAGCGGGGACCTACACTGAAGCTTTCTTT.

This clonotype was picked up a small number of times. The chain combines TRBV5-1 with TRBJ2-5; D might be TRBD2 (5 bases). The V gene lost 6 bases and the J gene lost 2 bases, with 14 bases spanning the gap. Germline V lookup: CDR1 SGHRS, CDR2 YFSETQ. The CDR3 is made up of 14 amino acids. The CDR3 loop is CASTSGEPQETQYF. The CDR3 region has the DNA TGCGCCAGCACCTCTGGGGAGCCTCAAGAGACCCAGTACTTC.

This clonotype was detected only a few times. The genes are TRBV7-9 and TRBJ2-3, with TRBD2 identical over 7 bases. The CDR3 has 16 residues. Germline V gene data show CDR1 as SEHNR and CDR2 as FQNEAQ (reference sequence). V was pared by 1 base and J by 3 bases, with 7 bases of the junction left unmatched. The CDR3 loop reads CASSLESGAGTDTQYF. As DNA, the CDR3 is TGTGCCAGCAGCTTAGAAAGCGGGGCCGGGACAGATACGCAGTATTTT.

This clonotype occurred a few times. The genes are TRBV5-1 and TRBJ1-1; D remains ambiguous. The CDR3 sequence is 15 residues long. V was clipped by 1 base and J by 1 base, with 11 bases between them. Germline V gene data show CDR1 as SGHRS and CDR2 as YFSETQ. The CDR3 DNA reads TGCGCCAGCAGCTTGATTGATGAGGGGAACACTGAAGCTTTCTTT. Its translation is CASSLIDEGNTEAFF.

There are many counts of this clonotype. The chain joins TRBV4-2 to TRBJ2-3; TRBD2 matches 8 bases. Germline V gene sequence: CDR1 LGHNA, CDR2 YNFKEQ. V was clipped by 4 bases and J by 3 bases; unmatched bases: 6. CDR3 size: 15 residues. The CDR3 reads CASSPRGGLTDTQYF. The CDR3 region has the DNA TGTGCCAGCAGCCCCCGGGGGGGCCTGACAGATACGCAGTATTTT.

The rearrangement uses TRBV7-2 and TRBJ1-1; D gene unclear. Trimming pared 5 bases from V and 3 bases from J, leaving 13 bases between. Germline V gene lookup returns CDR1 SGHTA and CDR2 FQGNSA. The CDR3 is 14 amino acids. Here the CDR3 DNA reads TGTGCCAGCAGCCGAGGAGGCGAAGACACTGAAGCTTTCTTT. Protein sequence: CASSRGGEDTEAFF.

This clonotype appeared a few times. The rearrangement uses TRBV10-3 and TRBJ1-1; D is uncertain. Trimming left V 3 bases short and J 1 base short, with 6 bases between. The CDR3 is 13 residues long. Germline CDR1 reads ENHRY; CDR2 reads SYGVKD. CDR3 nucleotides: TGTGCCATCAGTGACCGGGGGAACACTGAAGCTTTCTTT. Protein sequence: CAISDRGNTEAFF.

CDR3 bases: TGCAGTGCCGAGGCCGGGAATTCACCCCTCCACTTT. Translated, it gives CSAEAGNSPLHF. The V call is TRBV20-1, the J call TRBJ1-6, with unresolved D. Germline-derived CDR1 and CDR2 are DFQATT and SNEGSKA (reference sequence). The length of the CDR3 is 12 residues. V was cut by 6 bases and J by 7 bases, with 10 bases left in between.

The chain employs TRBV2 and TRBJ2-7, with 9 bases aligning to TRBD1. The CDR3 is 13 residues long. The junction had 3 bases not matched to a gene; V was cut back by 7 bases and J by 2 bases. Germline assignment: CDR1 SNHLY and CDR2 FYNNEI. DNA for the CDR3: TGTGCCAGCAAGACAGGGGGGCCCTACGAGCAGTACGTC. Translated, it gives CASKTGGPYEQYV.

This clonotype has just a few counts. The chain couples TRBV7-3 to TRBJ2-3; D is tentatively TRBD1 or TRBD2 (6 bases each). Per the germline V gene, CDR1 is SGHTA and CDR2 is FQGTGA. V lost 3 bases to trimming and J lost 6 bases, with 16 bases between them. The CDR3 contains 15 residues. The DNA for the CDR3 is TGTGCCAGCAGCTTGGGTACCGGGGGCCGGGATACGCAGTATTTT. Amino acid sequence: CASSLGTGGRDTQYF.

A note on this clonotype: An end of the junction differs from the germline gene, which may be a read error. This chain links TRBV10-3 with TRBJ2-3, with D perhaps TRBD1 or TRBD2 (5 bases each). CDR3 length equals 12 residues. Germline loops: CDR1 ENHRY, CDR2 SYGVKD. CDR3 coding DNA: TGTGCCATCAGTGAATTCGGCAGGGAGCAGGATTTT. Translation gives CAISEFGREQDF.

CDR3 amino acids: CAISESQINEKLFF. CDR3 nucleotide sequence: TGTGCCATCAGTGAGTCGCAAATCAATGAAAAACTGTTTTTT. The chain links TRBV10-3 to TRBJ1-4; unclear D gene. The germline gives CDR1 ENHRY, CDR2 SYGVKD. V lost 0 bases to trimming and J lost 5 bases, with 7 bases between them. The CDR3 is 14 amino acids.

The rearrangement links TRBV6-1 to TRBJ1-6; D call uncertain. The CDR3 consists of 13 residues. Trimming removed 5 bases at V and 8 bases at J, with 10 bases between. CDR1 MNHNS and CDR2 SASEGT come from the germline V gene. CDR3 DNA: TGTGCCAGCAGTACCCTTGGGGATTCACCCCTCCACTTT. It specifies CASSTLGDSPLHF.

V and J are TRBV5-4 and TRBJ2-3; 11 nucleotides line up with TRBD2. Losses at the gene ends were 4 bases for V and 4 bases for J; bases not matched to a gene: 8. The CDR3 runs to 16 residues. The germline gives CDR1 SGHNT, CDR2 YYREEE (reference sequence). CDR3 region: CASSVTSGGPSDTQYF. CDR3 coding DNA: TGTGCCAGCAGCGTCACTAGCGGGGGCCCCTCAGATACGCAGTATTTT.

This clonotype was seen a few times. The chain uses TRBV24-1 and TRBJ2-7; 9 bases are a match to TRBD1. Germline V CDR1 and CDR2: KGHDR, SFDVKD. This CDR3 spans 14 amino acids. Germline trimming cut 7 bases from V and 5 bases from J; bases unmatched to any gene: 8. This chain's CDR3 is CATSPGQGLDEQYF. CDR3 nucleotide sequence: TGTGCCACCAGCCCGGGACAGGGTCTCGACGAGCAGTACTTC.

The chain employs TRBV20-1 and TRBJ2-7; TRBD1 aligns across 8 bases. V lost 3 bases to trimming and J lost 0 bases; unmatched junction nucleotides: 7. The CDR3 sequence is 15 residues long. Germline V gene data show CDR1 as DFQATT and CDR2 as SNEGSKA (reference sequence). The CDR3 region has the DNA TGCAGTGCTAGCTCTGGGACAGGCCTCTCCTACGAGCAGTACTTC. Translated: CSASSGTGLSYEQYF.

At least ten counts were recorded for this clonotype. The chain joins TRBV7-2 to TRBJ1-5, with D maybe TRBD1 (5 bases). V lost 1 base to trimming and J lost 5 bases, with 12 bases between them. The CDR3 is 15 amino acids. The germline CDR1 and CDR2 sequences are SGHTA and FQGNSA. CDR3 nucleotides: TGTGCCAGCAGCTTAGGAGGCAGGGCCTATCAGCCCCAGCATTTT. Protein product: CASSLGGRAYQPQHF.